This entry is about one TCR beta chain. Its antigen remains unidentified. One base away there is no much larger clone; base qualities are not given. The data belong to a study of shared clonotypes between healthy human individuals (dated by TCRdb to between 2020 and 2021). Background for the entire study: Two women and a few men aged 18 to 49 years were included in the cohort. For each donor, CD4 naive and CD4 memory were each given three plates, CD8 naive was given two plates, and CD8 memory was given one plate. To estimate repertoire size and how much clonotypes are shared between individuals, the study performed deep sequencing of blood TCR repertoires from roughly five healthy adults. To increase sequencing depth and limit assay-specific biases, TCR repertoire library preparation and sequencing were carried out by different laboratories using diverse techniques. Each donor's leukapheresis produced roughly between roughly 0.85 and 9 billion PBMCs. Paper-wide results and their limitations: Incomplete sequencing was indicated by rarefaction of sorted-subset datasets, despite the large sequencing depth. Because the study included only a small number of donors, the genetic and exposure-history diversity represented was limited. Only blood was sampled, and tissue TCR repertoires likely differ from those in blood. Pairwise subsampling led to the expectation that sequencing depth would affect the degree of clonotype sharing among donors. When a handful of donors were compared, the shared fraction of clonotypes was 5% to 6.5% for naive CD4, 3.5% to 4% for naive CD8, about 2.5% for memory CD4, and roughly 0.4% for memory CD8. Clonotypes shared by all four sorted-subset donors showed higher generation probabilities than non-shared clonotypes. Estimated clonotype richness was generally larger for naive than for memory subsets.

Using the deep immunoSEQ assay, multiplex PCR amplified TCR CDR3 regions from genomic DNA. For each cell subset, the extracted genomic DNA was distributed evenly across all wells of several immunoSEQ 96-well plates, and each plate served as one replicate. For sorted subsets, each replicate PCR was loaded with roughly 0.2 ug genomic DNA, equivalent to roughly 30,000 T cell genomes. The purified libraries were quantified using a Qubit 3.0 fluorometer, sized with a Bioanalyzer 2100, and then quantified again using the KAPA Library Quantification kit. Each immunoSEQ 96-well plate was sequenced on its own single-read 150-cycle Illumina NextSeq 550 flow cell. Per the source publication's procedure: Because the immunoSEQ output included only junctional sequences and no quality scores, the filtering could not be the same as the filtering used for full-length reads. Sequences were annotated with PyIR, a Python wrapper for IgBLAST v1.9, and V/J genes and CDR3 were assigned using IMGT germline references. Reads were filtered out if the reads had weak V/J assignments (E-value above 1e-6), no CDR3, stop codons, out-of-frame junctions, or ambiguous translated residues. V3J clonotypes were defined as sequences sharing an identical inferred V gene, J gene, and CDR3 amino acid sequence. To compute the percentage overlap between repertoires, the number of shared unique clonotypes was divided by the size of the smaller repertoire. Three approaches were used to assess repertoire richness: RTK rarefaction, the Chao1 estimator, and Recon v2.1 estimates of unobserved clonotypes. Generation probabilities for all TCRbeta clonotypes obtained by the gDNA method from several donors were computed using OLGA. Not all clones reach the TCRdb copy of this immuneACCESS table, which keeps in-frame sequences only. Checked studies attribute under half of the gap to unresolved V genes and leave the rest unexplained. V and J calls and clone size are as listed in that table; D and trimming were resolved from the DNA. The sample table records roughly 2,000,000 clones; roughly 93% of these occur just once. Jointly, the top ten make up over 1.5% of the sample.

The CDR3 sequence holds 17 residues, the cysteine and phenylalanine included. The sequence is cut down to CDR3 DNA, 51 bases in frame from base 1. The germline V gene encodes CDR1 SGHAT and CDR2 FQNNGV. V is trimmed back by 6 bases and J by 3 bases, and the junction contains 10 bases that no gene match accounts for. CD8 naive samples consisted of CD45RO-negative cells that were positively selected for CCR7, yielding a CD45RA+CCR7+ population without TemRA cells. Healthy HIV-negative adults with no recently reported acute infections or vaccinations were included as donors. Only Caucasian adults living in Nashville, Tennessee, USA were represented among the donors. After blood collection by leukapheresis, PBMCs were isolated using Ficoll-Histopaque density gradient centrifugation and then cryopreserved in the vapor phase of liquid nitrogen. Purity and quantity of every magnetically sorted T cell population were checked by analytical flow cytometry. Each sorted fraction had its genomic DNA isolated and then quantified by UV absorbance on a Nanodrop 2000c.

This receptor chain uses TRBV11-2 and TRBJ2-1; 11 nucleotides in the junction match TRBD2. Specimen: naive CD8+ T cells from PBMCs. What this sample's cell subset or site label stands for: CD45RA+CCR7+. This clonotype was obtained from a man aged 18 to 30 in good health. Some clones in this sample may be carry-over from other donors' samples. The CDR3 sequence is CASRIAGGPGIYNEQFF. In nucleotide form, the sequence is TGTGCCAGCAGGATAGCGGGAGGGCCTGGTATCTACAATGAGCAGTTCTTC.